What follows are 17 T cell receptor beta chains derived from one specimen sequenced in a study of T-cell reconstitution after alpha-beta-depleted transplantation in children. As it was prepared, the TCRbeta library received unique molecular identifiers. TCRdb fed the PCR reads into MiXCR, producing one record per CDR3 protein. The sample has about 220,000 distinct CDR3 sequences, around a sixth seen once. Material: PBMCs, mostly from graft donor cells, obtained 360 days after TCRalphabeta/CD19-depleted stem cell transplant. The receptors shown here come from a male patient between 2 and 10 years old who had a stem cell transplant for acute lymphoblastic leukemia, so the T cells may come from the graft donor.

CDR3 in DNA: TGTGCCAGCTCACTGAAGGGACAGGGATCAGATGAAGCTTTCTTT. The encoded protein is CASSLKGQGSDEAFF. The chain employs TRBV18 and TRBJ1-1, with TRBD1 identical over 9 bases. This CDR3 spans 15 amino acids. J gave up 7 bases and V 4 bases, and 10 bases lay outside the gene matches. CDR1 is KGHSH and CDR2 is LQKENI in the germline V gene.

This chain connects TRBV12-3 or TRBV12-4 to TRBJ2-7; the D is unclear. The CDR3 extends over 12 amino acids. V lost 1 base to trimming and J lost 5 bases, with 6 bases between them. CDR3 nucleotides: TGTGCCAGCAGTTTAGAATACCACGAGCAGTACTTC. Amino acids: CASSLEYHEQYF.

This clonotype was seen ten or more times. The chain has TRBV12-3 or TRBV12-4 and TRBJ2-7, with D uncertain. This CDR3 is 11 amino acids long. V lost 5 bases and J lost 5, with 7 bases in between. CDR3 region: CASSPGDEQYF. The CDR3 nucleotides are TGTGCCAGCAGTCCGGGCGACGAGCAGTACTTC.

V and J are TRBV5-1 and TRBJ2-1; maybe TRBD2 (6 bases). V shed 0 bases and J shed 2 bases, with 15 bases lying between them. CDR3 length equals 17 residues. CDR1 and CDR2 from the germline V gene are SGHRS and YFSETQ. The chain's CDR3 is CASSLVLAGGAYNEQFF. CDR3 in DNA: TGCGCCAGCAGCTTGGTTCTAGCCGGGGGAGCCTACAATGAGCAGTTCTTC.

This clonotype turned up a few times. V is TRBV11-2 and J is TRBJ1-5, with a possible D match to TRBD1 (5 bases). Germline loops: CDR1 SGHAT, CDR2 FQNNGV. Deletions cut 5 bases from V and 0 bases from J, with 20 bases between. This CDR3 spans 18 amino acids. CDR3 sequence: CASSAPPFGAYSNQPQHF. In DNA form, the CDR3 reads TGTGCCAGCAGCGCCCCGCCTTTCGGGGCTTATAGCAATCAGCCCCAGCATTTT.

This chain links TRBV7-2 with TRBJ2-1; no clear D. The length of the CDR3 is 13 residues. The germline CDR1 and CDR2 sequences are SGHTA and FQGNSA. Trimming pared 8 bases from V and 4 bases from J, leaving 12 bases between. The CDR3 here is CASYLQGYNEQFF. The CDR3 bases are TGTGCCAGCTATCTCCAAGGTTACAATGAGCAGTTCTTC.

This clonotype was observed many times. The chain joins TRBV6-1 to TRBJ2-1; a weak D match, TRBD1 (6 bases). Trimming stripped 3 bases from V and 2 bases from J, with 8 bases between. The CDR3 has 14 amino acids. The V gene's germline CDR1 is MNHNS and CDR2 SASEGT. The CDR3 loop reads CASSDRDTYNEQFF. CDR3 DNA sequence: TGTGCCAGCAGTGATAGGGACACCTACAATGAGCAGTTCTTC.

The rearrangement uses TRBV9 and TRBJ1-6; D possibly corresponds to TRBD1 (5 bases). V lost 0 bases and J lost 0, with 10 bases in between. This CDR3 is 17 amino acids long. In germline, CDR1 is SGDLS, CDR2 YYNGEE. The CDR3 DNA follows: TGTGCCAGCAGCGTAGATCAGGGAAGCTCCTATAATTCACCCCTCCACTTT. Translated, it gives CASSVDQGSSYNSPLHF.

The genes are TRBV29-1 and TRBJ2-5, with TRBD1 matching 9 bases. Trimming removed 6 bases from V and 5 bases from J; junction bases left unmatched: 10. CDR1 is SQVTM and CDR2 is ANQGSEA in the germline V gene. The CDR3 extends over 14 amino acids. The DNA for the CDR3 is TGCAGCGTCTCATTTACAGGGGGCTTGGAGACCCAGTACTTC. Residues: CSVSFTGGLETQYF.

This clonotype appeared a few times. J is TRBJ2-7 and V is TRBV2; no definite D call. The V end was cut by 3 bases, the J end by 3 bases, with 12 bases between. This CDR3 comprises 14 residues. Per the germline V gene, CDR1 is SNHLY and CDR2 is FYNNEI. CDR3 amino acids: CASSDTTYNYEQYF. The CDR3 DNA sequence: TGTGCCAGCAGTGACACAACGTATAACTACGAGCAGTACTTC.

This clonotype was picked up a small number of times. The V and J genes are TRBV7-6 and TRBJ1-4; 7 bases align to TRBD1. The CDR3 runs to 16 residues. V lost 5 bases, J lost 4 bases, and 10 bases stayed unmatched. Per the germline V gene, CDR1 is SGHVS and CDR2 is FNYEAQ. The DNA for the CDR3 is TGTGCCAGCAGCAAACAGGGGAGGGCTTATAATGAAAAACTGTTTTTT. Protein: CASSKQGRAYNEKLFF.

The chain is built from TRBV12-3 or TRBV12-4 and TRBJ2-7; D perhaps matches TRBD1 (6 bases). The length of the CDR3 is 12 residues. V was cut by 5 bases and J by 3 bases, with 8 bases left in between. CDR3 in DNA: TGTGCCAGCAGTACAGGGTTCTACGAGCAGTACTTC. This translates into CASSTGFYEQYF.

The table lists this clonotype with a few counts. The genes are TRBV5-1 and TRBJ2-1; D possibly uses TRBD1 or TRBD2 (6 bases each). The CDR3 sequence is 15 residues long. Trimming pared 4 bases from V and 7 bases from J, leaving 18 bases between. The V gene's germline CDR1 is SGHRS and CDR2 YFSETQ. CDR3 coding DNA: TGCGCCAGCAGCCCTTGGGGGGCCTGGGGGAATGAGCAGTTCTTC. This sequence encodes CASSPWGAWGNEQFF.

J is TRBJ2-7 and V is TRBV19, with D perhaps TRBD1 or TRBD2 (5 bases each). The V end lost 2 bases, the J end lost 9 bases, and 17 bases lay between the germline ends. The CDR3 extends over 14 amino acids. Germline V gives CDR1 LNHDA, CDR2 SQIVND (reference sequence). DNA for the CDR3: TGTGCCAGTAGTATATGGCCCGACAGAGAGGGGCAGTACTTC. It yields the protein CASSIWPDREGQYF.

This clonotype turned up a few times. This chain joins TRBV29-1 and TRBJ2-4; D tentatively reads TRBD1 or TRBD2 (6 bases each). This CDR3 has 15 amino acids. The germline V and J ends were trimmed by 2 bases and 7 bases, with 18 bases remaining between them. The germline V gene has CDR1 SQVTM and CDR2 ANQGSEA. This CDR3 reads CSVESGAPQRNIQYF. DNA for the CDR3: TGCAGCGTTGAATCGGGGGCTCCCCAAAGGAACATTCAGTACTTC. The whole variable domain, filled in from reference TRBV29-1 and TRBJ2-4, reads SAVISQKPSRDICQRGTSLTIQCQVDSQVTMMFWYRQQPGQSLTLIATANQGSEATYESGFVIDKFPISRPNLTFSTLTVSNMSPEDSSIYLCSVESGAPQRNIQYFGAGTRLSVL.

This chain uses TRBV6-2 or TRBV6-3 with TRBJ2-7; D may match TRBD1 or TRBD2 (5 bases each). The CDR3 is 15 amino acids. Trimming took 7 bases from V and 5 from J, leaving 21 bases between them. Germline-derived CDR1 and CDR2 are MNHEY and SVGEGT. The CDR3 nucleotides read TGTGCCAGCAATTCCCGGGACCCCCCGAAAGACGAGCAGTACTTC. Protein sequence: CASNSRDPPKDEQYF.

A few counts support this clonotype. The chain recombines TRBV7-9 with TRBJ2-4; D is perhaps TRBD2 (5 bases). The germline V and J ends were trimmed by 5 bases and 0 bases, with 17 bases remaining between them. Germline V gene data show CDR1 as SEHNR and CDR2 as FQNEAQ (reference sequence). This CDR3 spans 17 amino acids. For the CDR3, the DNA is TGTGCCAGCAGCCCGAGAAGTAGCGTGATAGCCAAAAACATTCAGTACTTC. It translates to CASSPRSSVIAKNIQYF.